This T cell receptor beta chain was profiled in a study of shared clonotypes between healthy human individuals. The CDR3 is 17 residues long. CDR1 SEHNR and CDR2 FQNEAQ come from the germline V gene (reference sequence). V lost 1 base and J lost 0, with 12 bases in between. TCRdb's table, derived via immunoSEQ multiplex PCR, lists solely in-frame clones and lacks some. Among some 480,000 clones listed, less than 80% were seen once. The sequenced material came from PBMCs. The chain recombines TRBV7-9 with TRBJ2-2; D gene uncertain. The clonotype was recovered from a woman in her thirties or forties in good health. Some clones in this sample may be carry-over from other donors' samples. The CDR3 loop reads CASSLVGGRSNTGELFF. For the CDR3, the DNA is TGTGCCAGCAGCTTAGTGGGCGGCAGATCGAACACCGGGGAGCTGTTTTTT.